The next 29 T cell receptor beta chains were all read from a single sample in a study of identical twins. TCRdb reprocessed the 5' RACE reads via MiXCR and lists one record per CDR3 protein. Among a few hundred thousand distinct CDR3 sequences listed, 7.5% to 10% were seen once. The data were also submitted as part of a second study, on yellow fever vaccine responses in identical twins.

The sample was PBMCs. The receptors come from a woman aged 18-29 years in good health.

The J gene is TRBJ2-7, the V gene TRBV18; D unclear. The CDR3 is made up of 14 amino acids. The germline V gene encodes CDR1 KGHSH and CDR2 LQKENI. The V and J ends lost 6 bases and 3 bases respectively, with 15 bases between them. The CDR3 DNA sequence: TGTGCCAGCTCCTTGGACCCGAAAGTCTACGAGCAGTACTTC. Protein sequence: CASSLDPKVYEQYF.

J is TRBJ2-7 and V is TRBV4-3; D call uncertain. The germline V gene has CDR1 LGHNA and CDR2 YSLEER. V was trimmed by 0 bases and J by 0 bases, leaving 9 bases between them. This CDR3 spans 15 amino acids. The chain's CDR3 is CASSQDLRSSYEQYF. The CDR3 nucleotides read TGCGCCAGCAGCCAAGATCTGAGGAGCTCCTACGAGCAGTACTTC.

J is TRBJ2-2 and V is TRBV12-3 or TRBV12-4; 9 bases agree with TRBD1. V shed 8 bases, J shed 5 bases, and the junction held 9 bases outside the gene matches. The CDR3 totals 15 residues. CDR3 in amino acids: CASLPGQGKTGELFF. CDR3 in DNA: TGTGCCAGCCTTCCGGGACAGGGTAAAACCGGGGAGCTGTTTTTT.

This clonotype has ten or more counts. The chain carries TRBV2 and TRBJ1-1, with 7 bases matching TRBD1. V was clipped by 2 bases and J by 4 bases; unmatched bases: 4. This CDR3 spans 14 amino acids. In germline, CDR1 is SNHLY, CDR2 FYNNEI. CDR3 residues: CASSEWDSGTEAFF. The CDR3, as DNA: TGTGCCAGCAGTGAATGGGACAGTGGCACTGAAGCTTTCTTT.

This clonotype occurred many times. V and J are TRBV30 and TRBJ2-7, with D uncertain. Germline lookup yields CDR1 GTSNPN and CDR2 SVGIG (reference sequence). Trimming cost V 0 bases and J 3 bases, with 12 bases left between them. The CDR3 has 14 amino acids. As DNA, the CDR3 is TGTGCCTGGAGTGTTACGGTGGCAGGCTACGAGCAGTACTTC. Protein sequence: CAWSVTVAGYEQYF.

The chain recombines TRBV7-2 with TRBJ2-1; D gene ambiguous. CDR1 is SGHTA and CDR2 is FQGNSA in the germline V gene. This CDR3 has 14 amino acids. The V gene lost 5 bases and the J gene lost 6 bases, with 14 bases spanning the gap. CDR3 sequence reads: CASSPLRLPNEQFF. Here the CDR3 DNA reads TGTGCCAGCAGCCCCCTCAGACTCCCCAATGAGCAGTTCTTC.

This clonotype was observed a few times. This rearrangement joins TRBV7-6 to TRBJ2-1; 11 bases fit TRBD2. There are 17 residues in the CDR3. V gave up 4 bases and J gave up 4 bases; unmatched junction bases: 9. CDR1 and CDR2 (germline): SGHVS, FNYEAQ. In DNA, the CDR3 is TGTGCCAGCAGCTCCACAATATCTAGCGGGAGGTACAATGAGCAGTTCTTC. Translating gives CASSSTISSGRYNEQFF.

This clonotype was observed a few times. The V gene is TRBV4-2, the J gene TRBJ2-3, with D possibly being TRBD1 (5 bases). This CDR3 region has 17 residues. Germline CDR1 and CDR2: LGHNA and YNFKEQ. V lost 1 base and J lost 0, with 14 bases in between. CDR3 amino acids: CASSQAGRQTSTDTQYF. CDR3 coding DNA: TGTGCCAGCAGCCAAGCAGGGCGTCAAACTAGCACAGATACGCAGTATTTT.

This chain connects TRBV30 to TRBJ1-1, with a possible D match to TRBD1 (6 bases). The CDR3 runs to 13 residues. CDR1 GTSNPN and CDR2 SVGIG come from the germline V gene (reference sequence). CDR3 amino acids: CALNMDSSTEAFF. The CDR3 DNA follows: TGTGCTTTAAACATGGACAGTTCCACTGAAGCTTTCTTT.

This clonotype was observed a few times. The V and J genes are TRBV7-8 and TRBJ2-5; D is perhaps TRBD1 (6 bases). The CDR3 totals 13 residues. Per the germline V gene, CDR1 is SGHVS and CDR2 is FQNEAQ. Trimming left V 5 bases short and J 5 bases short, with 12 bases between. CDR3 residues: CASSTRTVETQYF. CDR3 in DNA: TGTGCCAGCAGCACCCGGACAGTGGAGACCCAGTACTTC.

This chain connects TRBV12-3 or TRBV12-4 to TRBJ2-7, with D tentatively TRBD1 (5 bases). This CDR3 comprises 14 residues. V was clipped by 3 bases and J by 2 bases, with 11 bases between them. The CDR3 DNA sequence: TGTGCCAGCAGTTTCGCAGGGATTGCCTACGAGCAGTACTTC. The encoded protein is CASSFAGIAYEQYF.

This clonotype occurred a few times. In nucleotides, the CDR3 is TGTGCCACCAGTGATAACCGGGACGTCGTCTACAATGAGCAGTTCTTC. Translating gives CATSDNRDVVYNEQFF. The rearrangement uses TRBV24-1 and TRBJ2-1, with D perhaps being TRBD1 or TRBD2 (5 bases each). The CDR3 has 16 residues. V shed 3 bases and J shed 3 bases, with 14 bases lying between them. The germline gives CDR1 KGHDR, CDR2 SFDVKD.

This clonotype was counted ten times or more. V is TRBV5-1 and J is TRBJ1-4; possibly TRBD1 for D (5 bases). Germline assignment: CDR1 SGHRS and CDR2 YFSETQ. V dropped 1 base and J dropped 3 bases, with 10 bases sitting between them. The CDR3 length is 15 residues. Written as DNA, the CDR3 is TGCGCCAGCAGCTTGAGCAGGGACTCTAATGAAAAACTGTTTTTT. Its translation: CASSLSRDSNEKLFF.

This clonotype appeared many times. This sequence joins TRBV3-1 and TRBJ2-7; 7 nucleotides match TRBD1. In germline, CDR1 is LGHDT, CDR2 YNNKEL (reference sequence). V lost 4 bases, J lost 1 base, and 4 bases stayed unmatched. The CDR3 contains 14 residues. The DNA of the CDR3 is TGTGCCAGCAGCCTTTGGGACAGATCCTACGAGCAGTACTTC. Translated, it gives CASSLWDRSYEQYF.

The genes are TRBV28 and TRBJ2-7, with 9 bases that match TRBD1. V was clipped by 10 bases and J by 6 bases; unmatched bases: 7. The V gene's germline CDR1 is MDHEN and CDR2 SYDVKM. CDR3 length: 12 amino acids. CDR3 nucleotide sequence: TGTGCCATCGGACAGGGGTTGTTCGAGCAGTACTTC. It translates to CAIGQGLFEQYF.

The chain employs TRBV27 and TRBJ2-3, with D unresolved. The CDR3 has 18 residues. Trimming shortened V by 4 bases and J by 1 base, and 21 bases separated the two germline ends. Per the germline V gene, CDR1 is MNHEY and CDR2 is SMNVEV (reference sequence). The CDR3 nucleotides read TGTGCCAGCAGTTCCGCCCCCGCTCAATCCCTAGGCACAGATACGCAGTATTTT. Its protein product is CASSSAPAQSLGTDTQYF.

This clonotype was seen ten or more times. The V call is TRBV9, the J call TRBJ1-3; no clear D gene. This CDR3 comprises 12 residues. Trimming took 0 bases from V and 2 from J, leaving 0 bases between them. The germline V gene encodes CDR1 SGDLS and CDR2 YYNGEE. CDR3 nucleotides: TGTGCCAGCAGCGTAGCTGGAAACACCATATATTTT. Translated: CASSVAGNTIYF.

The chain has TRBV7-2 and TRBJ2-7; D gene uncertain. Germline values: CDR1 SGHTA, CDR2 FQGNSA. The germline V and J ends were trimmed by 5 bases and 2 bases, with 10 bases remaining between them. This CDR3 has 13 amino acids. DNA for the CDR3: TGTGCCAGCAGCCGATCTTCCCCCTACGAGCAGTACTTC. This translates into CASSRSSPYEQYF.

In regard to this clonotype: This may be a read error, as it is one base from a much larger clone. The J gene is TRBJ2-1, the V gene TRBV20-1; D unresolved. Germline CDR1 reads DFQATT; CDR2 reads SNEGSKA (reference sequence). Trimming took 6 bases from V and 5 from J, leaving 20 bases between them. This CDR3 has 15 amino acids. CDR3 DNA sequence: TGCAGTGCGTTTAGCTTAACCGGAGTCAACAATGAGCAGTTCTTC. Translating gives CSAFSLTGVNNEQFF.

This clonotype was found a few times. V usage is TRBV5-1 and J usage is TRBJ2-3; a weak D match, TRBD2 (6 bases). V was pared by 4 bases and J by 6 bases, with 15 bases between. The CDR3 covers 14 residues. CDR1 and CDR2 from the germline V gene are SGHRS and YFSETQ. The CDR3 DNA is TGCGCCAGCAGCGGCTCTGGTGGAGGGGATACGCAGTATTTT. This encodes CASSGSGGGDTQYF.

J is TRBJ2-1 and V is TRBV7-2; the D is unclear. Trimming took 1 base from V and 7 from J, leaving 8 bases between them. CDR1 SGHTA and CDR2 FQGNSA come from the germline V gene. The CDR3 contains 13 residues. The CDR3 is CASSLVTGNEQFF. In DNA, the CDR3 is TGTGCCAGCAGCTTAGTTACCGGGAATGAGCAGTTCTTC. The full variable domain, in which reference TRBV7-2 and TRBJ2-1 provide the parts outside the CDR3, is GAGVSQSPSNKVTEKGKDVELRCDPISGHTALYWYRQSLGQGLEFLIYFQGNSAPDKSGLPSDRFSAERTGGSVSTLTIQRTQQEDSAVYLCASSLVTGNEQFFGPGTRLTVL.

This clonotype appeared many times. This chain uses TRBV5-1 with TRBJ2-7; D gene uncertain. The CDR3 totals 17 residues. Trimming removed 4 bases at V and 0 bases at J, with 20 bases between. CDR1 SGHRS and CDR2 YFSETQ come from the germline V gene. CDR3 sequence reads: CASSILDGSYNSYEQYF. The CDR3 region has the DNA TGCGCCAGCAGCATCCTGGACGGCAGCTACAACTCCTACGAGCAGTACTTC.

This clonotype showed up many times. V gene TRBV2 combines with J gene TRBJ2-3; D gene uncertain. Per the germline V gene, CDR1 is SNHLY and CDR2 is FYNNEI. Trimming cost V 1 base and J 3 bases, with 8 bases left between them. This CDR3 contains 14 residues. The CDR3 is CASSEGAATDTQYF. CDR3 nucleotide sequence: TGTGCCAGCAGTGAAGGGGCAGCGACAGATACGCAGTATTTT.

V is TRBV6-1 and J is TRBJ2-5; 8 positions match TRBD2. Per the germline V gene, CDR1 is MNHNS and CDR2 is SASEGT. With 8 bases clipped from V and 5 bases from J, the junction kept 13 bases outside the gene matches. CDR3 length: 15 residues. CDR3 coding DNA: TGTGCCAGCGCGGGGGGTATCTCAAGGGCGGAGACCCAGTACTTC. Amino acids: CASAGGISRAETQYF.

This clonotype was observed a few times. The CDR3 here is CASSLGLYVTF. The DNA of the CDR3 is TGTGCCAGCAGCTTAGGGTTGTACGTGACTTTC. The gene calls are TRBV11-2 and TRBJ2-6, with D unclear. The CDR3 extends over 11 amino acids. The V gene's germline CDR1 is SGHAT and CDR2 FQNNGV. Trimming removed 1 base at V and 17 bases at J, with 9 bases between.

The chain employs TRBV25-1 and TRBJ2-7, with 13 bases that match TRBD2. The trim removed 6 bases at V and 6 bases at J, leaving 8 bases unmatched. CDR1 is MGHDK and CDR2 is SYGVNS in the germline V gene. CDR3 size: 15 residues. The CDR3 is CASSLGTSGTSEQYF. The CDR3 nucleotides are TGTGCCAGCAGCTTAGGGACTAGCGGGACTAGCGAGCAGTACTTC.

The V call is TRBV12-3 or TRBV12-4, the J call TRBJ2-1; TRBD2 aligns across 9 bases. The CDR3 length is 16 residues. V was clipped by 1 base and J by 4 bases; unmatched bases: 5. The CDR3 protein is CASSLGASGTYNEQFF. Written as DNA, the CDR3 is TGTGCCAGCAGTTTAGGGGCTAGCGGGACTTACAATGAGCAGTTCTTC.

This clonotype was found a few times. V gene TRBV7-2 combines with J gene TRBJ2-3, with 8 positions matching TRBD2. Germline V lookup: CDR1 SGHTA, CDR2 FQGNSA. The CDR3 is 16 residues long. Trimming at V came to 4 bases and at J to 2 bases, leaving 8 bases not matched to a gene. The CDR3: CASSSGTRGFTDTQYF. The CDR3 bases are TGTGCCAGCAGCTCCGGGACTAGGGGCTTCACAGATACGCAGTATTTT.

This clonotype was picked up a small number of times. The genes are TRBV11-2 and TRBJ2-5; either TRBD1 or TRBD2 may fit D (6 bases each). The V gene lost 0 bases and the J gene lost 4 bases, with 15 bases spanning the gap. This CDR3 has 16 residues. Germline V gene data show CDR1 as SGHAT and CDR2 as FQNNGV. In DNA form, the CDR3 reads TGTGCCAGCAGCTTAGAAGCTCCCCGGGGGCGAGAGACCCAGTACTTC. This translates into CASSLEAPRGRETQYF.